This TCR beta chain was identified in a study of OX40 agonist ivuxolimab in advanced cancers. The wider study: Patients received intravenous ivuxolimab every 2 weeks at 0.01 to 10 mg/kg. Study observations and caveats: Both blood CD4+ and CD8+ T cells showed clonal growth by week 6 at 0.1 to 3.0 mg/kg.

Concerning this clone: Its cognate antigen is unknown.

Sequencing was performed with immunoSEQ multiplex PCR; in TCRdb, only in-frame clones are kept and a portion is missing. The table lists 50,000 to 65,000 clones, around four fifths of them singletons. This CDR3 spans 16 amino acids. CDR1 LNHDA and CDR2 SQIVND come from the germline V gene (reference sequence). J was trimmed by 3 bases and V by 6 bases; bases with no gene match: 11. The genes are TRBV19 and TRBJ2-3; TRBD2 matches at 8 bases. The sequencing here drew on CD4+ or CD8+ T cells sorted from blood, taken in a trial of the OX40 agonist ivuxolimab. The sequence was obtained from an adult with an advanced solid tumor such as melanoma, head and neck, liver or kidney cancer. CDR3 in amino acids: CASRAPNKRGTDTQYF. CDR3 in DNA: TGTGCCAGTAGGGCCCCTAATAAGCGGGGGACAGATACGCAGTATTTT.